This TCR beta chain was sequenced during a study of blood T cell repertoires in COVID-19. Study-wide context: PBMCs, B-cell-depleted T cells, or T cells were the source of the cDNA or gDNA that made up the material.

Looked up from germline, CDR1 is MNHEY and CDR2 is SMNVEV (reference sequence). V was trimmed by 6 bases and J by 0 bases, leaving 4 bases between them. This CDR3 has 12 amino acids. All enrollees were roughly 18 to 89 years old and from fewer than 25 US areas. Cohort allocation depended upon clinical history that participants reported. The table lists this clone with a count of one. In the original workflow: Estimation of nucleated cell counts was performed using reference gene primer amplification. Method: immunoSEQ multiplex PCR; TCRdb's copy keeps in-frame clones and lacks some. That table is the source of V, J and clone size, and D and trimming were worked out from the DNA. The sample has 150,000 to 200,000 clones; approximately 89% are singletons.

This TCR was sampled from a woman aged 40 to 49 with acute COVID-19. The rearrangement links TRBV27 to TRBJ2-3; D not certain. The source material was PBMCs or T cells enriched from blood (not recorded which). The chain's CDR3 is CASSPSTDTQYF. In DNA, the CDR3 is TGTGCCAGCAGCCCTAGCACAGATACGCAGTATTTT.